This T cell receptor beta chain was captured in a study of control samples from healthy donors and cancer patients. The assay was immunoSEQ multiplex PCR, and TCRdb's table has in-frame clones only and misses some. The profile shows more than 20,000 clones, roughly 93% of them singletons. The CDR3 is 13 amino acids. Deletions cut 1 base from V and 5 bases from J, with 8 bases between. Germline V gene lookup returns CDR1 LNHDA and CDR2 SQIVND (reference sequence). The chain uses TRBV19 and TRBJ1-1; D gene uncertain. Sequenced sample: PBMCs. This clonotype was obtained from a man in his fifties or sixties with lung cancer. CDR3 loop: CASSIALGTEAFF. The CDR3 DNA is TGTGCCAGTAGTATAGCCCTGGGGACTGAAGCTTTCTTT.